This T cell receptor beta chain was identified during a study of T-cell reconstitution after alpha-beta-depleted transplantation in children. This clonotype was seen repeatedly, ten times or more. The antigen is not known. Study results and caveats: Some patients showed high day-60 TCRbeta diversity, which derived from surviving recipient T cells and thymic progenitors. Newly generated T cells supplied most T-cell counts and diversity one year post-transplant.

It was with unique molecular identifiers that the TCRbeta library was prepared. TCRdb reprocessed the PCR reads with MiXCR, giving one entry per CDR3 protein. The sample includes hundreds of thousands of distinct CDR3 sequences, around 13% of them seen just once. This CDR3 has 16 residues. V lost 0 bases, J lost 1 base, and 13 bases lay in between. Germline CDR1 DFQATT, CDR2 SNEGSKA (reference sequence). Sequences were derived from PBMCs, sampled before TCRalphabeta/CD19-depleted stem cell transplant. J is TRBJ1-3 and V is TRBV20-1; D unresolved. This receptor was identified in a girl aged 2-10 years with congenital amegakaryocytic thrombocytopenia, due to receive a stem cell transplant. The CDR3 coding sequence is TGCAGTGCTAGAGATTTAGCTGAACCTTCTGGAAACACCATATATTTT. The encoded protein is CSARDLAEPSGNTIYF.